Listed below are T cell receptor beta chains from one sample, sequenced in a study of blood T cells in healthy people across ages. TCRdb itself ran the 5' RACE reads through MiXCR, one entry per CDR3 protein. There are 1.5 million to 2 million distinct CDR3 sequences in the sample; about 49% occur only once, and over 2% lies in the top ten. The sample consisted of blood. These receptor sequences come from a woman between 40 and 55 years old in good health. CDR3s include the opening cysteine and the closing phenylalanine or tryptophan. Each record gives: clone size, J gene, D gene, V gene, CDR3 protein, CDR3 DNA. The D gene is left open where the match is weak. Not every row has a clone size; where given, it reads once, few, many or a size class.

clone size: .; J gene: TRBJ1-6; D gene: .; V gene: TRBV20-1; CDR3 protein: CSARGVPTGNSPLHF; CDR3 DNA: TGCAGTGCTAGGGGAGTCCCCACAGGCAATTCACCCCTCCACTTT
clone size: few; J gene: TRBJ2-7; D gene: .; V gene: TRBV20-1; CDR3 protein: CSARDPRESSYEQYF; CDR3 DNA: TGCAGTGCTAGAGATCCCAGGGAGAGCTCCTACGAGCAGTACTTC
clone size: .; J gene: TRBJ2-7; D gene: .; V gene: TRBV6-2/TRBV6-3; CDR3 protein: CASRLVGSREQYF; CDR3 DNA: TGTGCCAGCAGACTAGTGGGGTCCCGCGAGCAGTACTTC
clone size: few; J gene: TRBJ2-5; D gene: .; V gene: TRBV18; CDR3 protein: CASSPPSAQETQYF; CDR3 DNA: TGTGCCAGCAGCCCCCCGTCAGCCCAAGAGACCCAGTACTTC
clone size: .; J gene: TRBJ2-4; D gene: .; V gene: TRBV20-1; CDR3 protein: CSARTGDWKNIQYF; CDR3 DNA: TGCAGTGCTAGGACGGGGGATTGGAAAAACATTCAGTACTTC
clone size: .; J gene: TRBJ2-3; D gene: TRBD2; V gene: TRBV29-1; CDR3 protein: CSVATGLAGGTDTQYF; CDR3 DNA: TGCAGCGTTGCCACGGGACTAGCGGGGGGCACAGATACGCAGTATTTT
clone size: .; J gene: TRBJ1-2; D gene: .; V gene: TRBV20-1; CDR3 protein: CSVGKRVSYGYTF; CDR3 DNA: TGCAGTGTTGGGAAAAGGGTTTCCTATGGCTACACCTTC
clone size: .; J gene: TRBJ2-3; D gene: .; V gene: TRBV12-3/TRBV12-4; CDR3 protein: CASRLSGAKGDTQYF; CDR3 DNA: TGTGCCAGCCGACTCTCCGGGGCCAAAGGGGATACGCAGTATTTT
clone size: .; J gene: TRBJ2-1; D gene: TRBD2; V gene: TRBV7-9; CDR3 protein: CASSLETNLAGHYNEQFF; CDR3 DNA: TGTGCCAGCAGCTTAGAAACCAACCTAGCGGGTCATTACAATGAGCAGTTCTTC
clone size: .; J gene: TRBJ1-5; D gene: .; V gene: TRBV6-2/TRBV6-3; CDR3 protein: CASSYGAGNQPQHF; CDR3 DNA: TGTGCCAGCAGTTACGGGGCCGGGAATCAGCCCCAGCATTTT
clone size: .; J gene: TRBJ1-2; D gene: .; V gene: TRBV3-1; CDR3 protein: CASRALGTNYGYTF; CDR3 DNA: TGTGCCAGCCGGGCCTTGGGGACTAACTATGGCTACACCTTC
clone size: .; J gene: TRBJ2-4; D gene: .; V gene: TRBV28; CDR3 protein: CASRRRDTFKNIQYF; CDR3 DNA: TGTGCCAGCAGGCGTCGAGACACCTTCAAAAACATTCAGTACTTC
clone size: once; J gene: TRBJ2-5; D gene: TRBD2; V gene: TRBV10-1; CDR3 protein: CASNGGLAGDQETQYF; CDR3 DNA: TGCGCCAGCAATGGGGGACTAGCGGGGGACCAAGAGACCCAGTACTTC